This TCR beta chain is from a study of technical replicates of blood from several donors. V dropped 3 bases and J dropped 6 bases, with 10 bases sitting between them. This CDR3 contains 13 residues. Per the germline V gene, CDR1 is LNHDA and CDR2 is SQIVND (reference sequence). Data came from immunoSEQ multiplex PCR; TCRdb stores just in-frame clones and leaves some out. The data contain 60,000 to 90,000 clones, nearly 98% of them singletons. The chain employs TRBV19 and TRBJ2-3; D is ambiguous. The sample comprised T cells isolated from PBMCs. The sequence was collected from a human donor in good health. In DNA, the CDR3 is TGTGCCAGTAGTATGATTTCTCGGGATACGCAGTATTTT. It yields the protein CASSMISRDTQYF.